This T cell receptor (beta chain) was captured by sequencing in a study of CD8+ T cells in alopecia areata. At the level of the study: Tofacitinib administration to treated patients was oral, at 5 to 10 mg twice daily.

This clone was recorded a few times. V lost 7 bases, J lost 2 bases, and 16 bases lay in between. The germline V gene encodes CDR1 MNHEY and CDR2 SMNVEV (reference sequence). The length of the CDR3 is 15 residues. Sequencing templates came from extracted RNA that was reverse transcribed into cDNA. The assay was immunoSEQ multiplex PCR, and TCRdb's table has in-frame clones only and misses some. The sample includes more than 95,000 clones, 41% seen only once; the top ten take around 1.5%. Material for sequencing was CD4+ T cells sorted from blood. The genes are TRBV27 and TRBJ2-3; D is possibly TRBD1 (6 bases). This clonotype originated in a human donor with alopecia areata. The CDR3 protein is CASTYRAGFTDTQYF. In DNA, the CDR3 is TGTGCCAGCACTTACAGGGCAGGCTTCACAGATACGCAGTATTTT.